The present T cell receptor (beta chain) was sequenced within a study of T cell clones after liver transplantation. For the study at large: A pre-transplant mixed lymphocyte reaction with TCRbeta sequencing defined graft-donor-reactive clones followed in post-transplant blood. At least one year of complete immunosuppression withdrawal without enzymes over twice normal defined tolerance.

This table comes from immunoSEQ multiplex PCR, and its TCRdb copy is limited to in-frame clones, with some not included. The table lists more than 95,000 clones, 80% to 85% of them singletons. Germline CDR1 and CDR2: SGHRS and YFSETQ. The CDR3 sequence is 14 residues long. V lost 0 bases and J lost 2, with 7 bases in between. This material consisted of CD4+ T cells from blood, taken before liver transplant. The source is a human donor who received a liver transplant. This chain joins TRBV5-1 and TRBJ2-3; D gene ambiguous. The CDR3 DNA reads TGCGCCAGCAGCTTGGACATATACACAGATACGCAGTATTTT. As protein: CASSLDIYTDTQYF.